This record covers a single T cell receptor beta chain. The antigen is undetermined. The donors were all healthy and Caucasian. A single record per CDR3 protein comes from TCRdb applying MiXCR to the 5' RACE reads. Of 650,000 to 750,000 distinct CDR3 sequences listed, about 20% are singletons. The data derive from a study of identical twins. Study conclusions and caveats: A lower insertion count was a feature of abundant cord blood beta clonotypes, with no such feature in memory repertoires.

Trimming took 2 bases from V and 7 from J, leaving 9 bases between them. Germline CDR1 SGHDT, CDR2 YYEEEE. The CDR3 covers 13 residues. These data are also associated with another study on T cells expressing NK-cell markers. That paper notes: In the group of eight sequenced donors, seven were HCMV-seropositive and one was seronegative. Four donors showed these clonotypes also leading the CD3+CD56-NKG2C+ fraction.

The chain couples TRBV5-6 to TRBJ2-2; D not resolved. The sequencing sample was made of PBMCs. The clonotype was recovered from a woman between 18 and 29 years old in good health. The CDR3 sequence is CASSFRSGGELFF. CDR3 nucleotide sequence: TGTGCCAGCAGCTTTAGGAGTGGCGGGGAGCTGTTTTTT.